Listed below are T cell receptor beta chains from one sample, sequenced in a study of control samples from healthy donors and cancer patients. Sequencing used immunoSEQ multiplex PCR; TCRdb keeps in-frame clones, though not all of them. The sample lists about 160,000 clones, 96% occurring once. Sequencing used blood. The receptors stem from a woman between 25 and 40 years old in good health. The CDR3 runs from the conserved cysteine through the conserved F or W. Each record gives: V gene, J gene, D gene, clone size, CDR3 protein, CDR3 DNA. The D gene is left open where the match is weak. Rows may omit the clone size; those that give it use once, few, many or a size class.

v_gene: TRBV19; j_gene: TRBJ1-5; d_gene: TRBD1; abundance: -; CDR3aa: CASSPMTGALSNQPQHF; CDR3nt: TGTGCCAGTAGTCCAATGACAGGGGCCCTTAGCAATCAGCCCCAGCATTTT
v_gene: TRBV5-1; j_gene: TRBJ2-2; d_gene: TRBD2; abundance: -; CDR3aa: CASRRGIGTGELFF; CDR3nt: TGCGCCAGCCGGCGGGGGATAGGGACCGGGGAGCTGTTTTTT
v_gene: TRBV6-5; j_gene: TRBJ1-4; d_gene: -; abundance: once; CDR3aa: CASSYSGAGVEKLFF; CDR3nt: TGTGCCAGCAGTTACTCGGGGGCCGGGGTTGAAAAACTGTTTTTT
v_gene: TRBV6-2/TRBV6-3; j_gene: TRBJ1-5; d_gene: -; abundance: once; CDR3aa: CASSYDRGYQPQHF; CDR3nt: TGTGCCAGCAGTTACGATCGTGGCTATCAGCCCCAGCATTTT
v_gene: TRBV4-1; j_gene: TRBJ2-6; d_gene: TRBD1; abundance: -; CDR3aa: CASSHRQGPPTGANVLTF; CDR3nt: TGCGCCAGCAGCCACAGACAGGGGCCCCCCACTGGGGCCAACGTCCTGACTTTC
v_gene: TRBV12-3/TRBV12-4; j_gene: TRBJ2-1; d_gene: -; abundance: -; CDR3aa: CASSPRIEQFF; CDR3nt: TGTGCCAGCAGTCCCCGGATAGAGCAGTTCTTC
v_gene: TRBV11-2; j_gene: TRBJ1-1; d_gene: -; abundance: -; CDR3aa: CASSLDPAGTEAFF; CDR3nt: TGTGCCAGCAGCTTGGACCCGGCGGGCACTGAAGCTTTCTTT
v_gene: TRBV6-5; j_gene: TRBJ1-5; d_gene: -; abundance: -; CDR3aa: CASSYSLYSNQPQHF; CDR3nt: TGTGCCAGCAGTTACTCTCTGTATAGCAATCAGCCCCAGCATTTT
v_gene: TRBV7-8; j_gene: TRBJ1-5; d_gene: -; abundance: -; CDR3aa: CASSTTGINQPQHF; CDR3nt: TGTGCCAGCAGCACTACGGGAATTAATCAGCCCCAGCATTTT
v_gene: TRBV5-6; j_gene: TRBJ2-7; d_gene: TRBD2; abundance: -; CDR3aa: CASSLGLAGGYEQYF; CDR3nt: TGTGCCAGCAGCTTGGGCCTAGCGGGAGGTTACGAGCAGTACTTC
v_gene: TRBV5-4; j_gene: TRBJ1-2; d_gene: -; abundance: few; CDR3aa: CASSSGFLDYGYTF; CDR3nt: TGTGCCAGCAGCTCAGGGTTTTTGGACTATGGCTACACCTTC
v_gene: TRBV20-1; j_gene: TRBJ2-1; d_gene: TRBD2; abundance: -; CDR3aa: CSASETGTSRRQFF; CDR3nt: TGCAGTGCTAGTGAAACCGGGACTAGTAGGCGGCAGTTCTTC
v_gene: TRBV3-1/TRBV3-2; j_gene: TRBJ1-1; d_gene: -; abundance: -; CDR3aa: CASSQFPGQNTEAFF; CDR3nt: TGTGCCAGCAGCCAATTCCCGGGACAGAACACTGAAGCTTTCTTT
v_gene: TRBV7-2; j_gene: TRBJ2-1; d_gene: TRBD2; abundance: -; CDR3aa: CASSLLAGGPREQFF; CDR3nt: TGTGCCAGCAGCTTACTAGCGGGAGGGCCACGGGAGCAGTTCTTC
v_gene: TRBV9; j_gene: TRBJ1-4; d_gene: -; abundance: -; CDR3aa: CASSVGMGGDEKLFF; CDR3nt: TGTGCCAGCAGCGTAGGGATGGGCGGGGATGAAAAACTGTTTTTT
v_gene: TRBV28; j_gene: TRBJ2-1; d_gene: TRBD2; abundance: -; CDR3aa: CASSTSAMNEQFF; CDR3nt: TGTGCCAGCAGCACTAGCGCGATGAATGAGCAGTTCTTC
v_gene: TRBV15; j_gene: TRBJ1-3; d_gene: -; abundance: -; CDR3aa: CATSREGGSGNTIYF; CDR3nt: TGTGCCACCAGCAGAGAAGGGGGATCTGGAAACACCATATATTTT
v_gene: TRBV3-1/TRBV3-2; j_gene: TRBJ2-7; d_gene: TRBD2; abundance: -; CDR3aa: CASSPMGLADYEQYF; CDR3nt: TGTGCCAGCAGCCCTATGGGACTAGCGGACTACGAGCAGTACTTC
v_gene: TRBV6-4; j_gene: TRBJ2-3; d_gene: TRBD2; abundance: -; CDR3aa: CASSDVAGGAGDTQYF; CDR3nt: TGTGCCAGCAGTGATGTAGCGGGGGGCGCAGGGGATACGCAGTATTTT
v_gene: TRBV5-5; j_gene: TRBJ2-7; d_gene: -; abundance: -; CDR3aa: CASSLRTATYEQYF; CDR3nt: TGTGCCAGCAGCCTCCGGACGGCCACCTACGAGCAGTACTTC
v_gene: TRBV7-9; j_gene: TRBJ2-7; d_gene: TRBD2; abundance: once; CDR3aa: CASSFGLAGPNYEQYF; CDR3nt: TGTGCCAGCAGCTTCGGACTAGCGGGCCCTAACTACGAGCAGTACTTC
v_gene: TRBV6-5; j_gene: TRBJ2-1; d_gene: TRBD2; abundance: -; CDR3aa: CASSPRTSGNEQFF; CDR3nt: TGTGCCAGCAGTCCCCGGACTAGCGGAAATGAGCAGTTCTTC